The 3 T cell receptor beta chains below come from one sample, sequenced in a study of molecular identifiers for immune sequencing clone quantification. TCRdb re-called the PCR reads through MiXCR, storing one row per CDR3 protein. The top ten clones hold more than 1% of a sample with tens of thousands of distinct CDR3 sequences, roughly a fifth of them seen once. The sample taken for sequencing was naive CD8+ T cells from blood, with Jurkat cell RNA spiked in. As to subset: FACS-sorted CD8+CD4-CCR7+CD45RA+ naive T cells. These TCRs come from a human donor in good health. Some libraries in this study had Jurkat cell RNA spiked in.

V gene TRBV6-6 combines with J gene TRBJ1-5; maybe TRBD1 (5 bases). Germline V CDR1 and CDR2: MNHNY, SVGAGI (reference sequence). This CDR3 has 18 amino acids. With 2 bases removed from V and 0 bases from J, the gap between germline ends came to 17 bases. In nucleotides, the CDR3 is TGTGCCAGCAGTTACGACAGCCCCGGGGCCTGTAGCAATCAGCCCCAGCATTTT. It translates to CASSYDSPGACSNQPQHF.

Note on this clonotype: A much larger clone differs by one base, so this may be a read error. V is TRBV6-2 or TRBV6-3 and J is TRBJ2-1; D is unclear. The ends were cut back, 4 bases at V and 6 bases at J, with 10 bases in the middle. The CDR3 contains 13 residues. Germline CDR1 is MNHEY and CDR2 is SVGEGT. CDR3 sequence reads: CASSWNLSNEQFF. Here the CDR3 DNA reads TGTGCCAGCAGTTGGAATTTGAGCAATGAGCAGTTCTTC.

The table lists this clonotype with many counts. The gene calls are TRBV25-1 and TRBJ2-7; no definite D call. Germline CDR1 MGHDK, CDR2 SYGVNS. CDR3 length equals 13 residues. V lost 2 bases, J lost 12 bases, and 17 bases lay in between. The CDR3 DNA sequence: TGTGCCAGCAGTGAACGGCTTTTGAGAAGTATGTACTTC. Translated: CASSERLLRSMYF.